The 17 T cell receptor beta chains listed next were all sequenced from one sample in a study of spatial heterogeneity in lung cancer. Stated time point: blood at routine non-recurrence follow-up after resection. TCRdb called the 5' RACE reads again in MiXCR, with one record for every CDR3 protein. The repertoire holds over 95,000 distinct CDR3 sequences, 10% to 12% seen once, with 20% to 25% in the top ten. Sequencing was performed on PBMCs, taken at follow-up. The receptors originated from a female donor with early-stage non-small cell lung cancer.

V usage is TRBV30 and J usage is TRBJ2-3; the D is unclear. Trimming took 2 bases from V and 5 from J, leaving 8 bases between them. CDR3 length: 12 residues. In germline, CDR1 is GTSNPN, CDR2 SVGIG (reference sequence). This CDR3 is CAWSFWGDTQYF. For the CDR3, the DNA is TGTGCCTGGAGTTTTTGGGGAGATACGCAGTATTTT.

The chain combines TRBV20-1 with TRBJ1-2, with unresolved D. There are 9 residues in the CDR3. In germline, CDR1 is DFQATT, CDR2 SNEGSKA (reference sequence). V was clipped by 5 bases and J by 8 bases, with 6 bases between them. DNA for the CDR3: TGCAGTGCTGGCCGAGGCTACACCTTC. This sequence encodes CSAGRGYTF.

This clonotype was observed a handful of times. The chain recombines TRBV12-3 or TRBV12-4 with TRBJ2-2; 13 bases line up with TRBD2. Trimming cost V 5 bases and J 7 bases; bases outside gene matches: 7. The CDR3 contains 16 residues. CDR3 sequence (DNA): TGTGCCAGCAGTCCGAGGGGGACTAGCGGGATCGGGGAGCTGTTTTTT. It encodes CASSPRGTSGIGELFF.

The chain employs TRBV6-6 and TRBJ2-5; no clear D. Germline V gene sequence: CDR1 MNHNY, CDR2 SVGAGI (reference sequence). V was trimmed by 0 bases and J by 1 base, leaving 6 bases between them. CDR3 size: 14 residues. The CDR3 DNA reads TGTGCCAGCAGTTACTCGTCAGCCCAAGAGACCCAGTACTTC. This gives the protein CASSYSSAQETQYF.

This clonotype has a count of ten or more. The CDR3 here is CASSLYGQGIEQYF. The CDR3 DNA follows: TGTGCCAGCAGTTTATACGGACAGGGAATAGAGCAGTACTTC. The rearrangement joins TRBV28 to TRBJ2-7, with TRBD1 identical over 8 bases. Unmatched junction bases numbered 6, after V lost 1 base and J lost 7 bases. Germline lookup yields CDR1 MDHEN and CDR2 SYDVKM. CDR3 length: 14 residues.

In this sample, this clonotype turned up many times. The chain couples TRBV29-1 to TRBJ2-1, with D hard to call. V lost 8 bases and J 5 bases, leaving 19 bases between the germline ends. Germline CDR1 and CDR2: SQVTM and ANQGSEA. The CDR3 is 14 residues long. The CDR3 DNA reads TGCAGCTATCTTCGACAACCACTAAACAATGAGCAGTTCTTC. Encoded protein: CSYLRQPLNNEQFF.

This clonotype was counted a few times. The rearrangement uses TRBV20-1 and TRBJ2-3, with D possibly matching TRBD2 (6 bases). V lost 3 bases and J 2 bases, leaving 15 bases between the germline ends. The CDR3 has 15 residues. Looked up from germline, CDR1 is DFQATT and CDR2 is SNEGSKA (reference sequence). The CDR3 here is CSARGLRSFTDTQYF. Here the CDR3 DNA reads TGCAGTGCTAGGGGACTGAGGAGCTTCACAGATACGCAGTATTTT.

This clonotype showed up many times. This sequence joins TRBV29-1 and TRBJ2-5, with 10 bases lining up with TRBD2. V dropped 4 bases and J dropped 2; count of bases not matched to a gene: 4. Germline CDR1 is SQVTM and CDR2 is ANQGSEA. The CDR3 is made up of 14 amino acids. The CDR3 is CSVGAGGPQETQYF. CDR3 sequence (DNA): TGCAGCGTTGGAGCGGGAGGGCCTCAAGAGACCCAGTACTTC.

The chain carries TRBV24-1 and TRBJ2-4; 9 positions agree with TRBD2. Germline V CDR1 and CDR2: KGHDR, SFDVKD. J was trimmed by 1 base and V by 3 bases; bases with no gene match: 6. This CDR3 comprises 17 residues. CDR3: CATSDTRGGAAKNIQYF. The CDR3 nucleotides are TGTGCCACCAGTGATACGCGCGGGGGGGCGGCCAAAAACATTCAGTACTTC.

This clonotype was detected ten times or more. The chain combines TRBV5-4 with TRBJ1-1; D unresolved. Deletions cut 4 bases from V and 4 bases from J, with 17 bases between. The CDR3 is 15 residues long. Germline-derived CDR1 and CDR2 are SGHNT and YYREEE (reference sequence). The CDR3, as DNA: TGTGCCAGCAGCCCGCCTCGGCAGGTCGGCACTGAAGCTTTCTTT. This gives the protein CASSPPRQVGTEAFF.

This clonotype occurred a few times. The V and J genes are TRBV7-9 and TRBJ1-1; the match to TRBD1 covers 7 bases. Unmatched junction bases numbered 1, after V lost 8 bases and J lost 4 bases. CDR3 length equals 11 residues. Germline lookup yields CDR1 SEHNR and CDR2 FQNEAQ (reference sequence). The CDR3 DNA follows: TGTGCCAGCGGGGACAGCACTGAAGCTTTCTTT. It yields the protein CASGDSTEAFF.

This clonotype was detected a few times. This rearrangement joins TRBV2 to TRBJ1-4; D unresolved. The CDR3 totals 15 residues. Trimming took 5 bases from V and 4 from J, leaving 14 bases between them. Germline CDR1 reads SNHLY; CDR2 reads FYNNEI. The CDR3 loop reads CASSPWASDNEKLFF. The CDR3, as DNA: TGTGCCAGCAGTCCCTGGGCAAGCGATAATGAAAAACTGTTTTTT.

The V and J genes are TRBV7-9 and TRBJ1-1; 9 nucleotides agree with TRBD1. The V gene's germline CDR1 is SEHNR and CDR2 FQNEAQ (reference sequence). The junction had 6 bases not matched to a gene; V was cut back by 5 bases and J by 5 bases. CDR3 length: 14 amino acids. The CDR3 loop is CASSTRQGGTEAFF. The CDR3 DNA is TGTGCCAGCAGCACGAGACAGGGGGGAACTGAAGCTTTCTTT.

This chain joins TRBV5-1 and TRBJ2-7, with unresolved D. The CDR3 spans 10 residues. Germline V gene lookup returns CDR1 SGHRS and CDR2 YFSETQ. Deletions cut 2 bases from V and 3 bases from J, with 0 bases between. The CDR3 is CASSFYEQYF. CDR3 in DNA: TGCGCCAGCAGCTTCTACGAGCAGTACTTC. The variable domain in full, completed from reference TRBV5-1 and TRBJ2-7, reads KAGVTQTPRYLIKTRGQQVTLSCSPISGHRSVSWYQQTPGQGLQFLFEYFSETQRNKGNFPGRFSGRQFSNSRSEMNVSTLELGDSALYLCASSFYEQYFGPGTRLTVT.

This clonotype was picked up a small number of times. The V call is TRBV4-1, the J call TRBJ2-1, with 8 bases lining up with TRBD2. The V gene end was trimmed by 3 bases and the J gene end by 0 bases; junction bases not matched to a gene: 4. Germline loops: CDR1 MGHRA, CDR2 YSYEKL. CDR3 length: 16 amino acids. For the CDR3, the DNA is TGCGCCAGCAGCCAGAACCTAGCGGGCTCCTACAATGAGCAGTTCTTC. This gives the protein CASSQNLAGSYNEQFF.

This clonotype was seen a handful of times. The V gene is TRBV7-9, the J gene TRBJ2-5; D might be TRBD2 (5 bases). In germline, CDR1 is SEHNR, CDR2 FQNEAQ (reference sequence). CDR3 length: 13 amino acids. V was shortened by 3 bases and J by 5 bases, with 10 bases between the two germline ends. Written as DNA, the CDR3 is TGTGCCAGCAGCTTTGGAGCGGTCGAGACCCAGTACTTC. Residues: CASSFGAVETQYF.

The chain combines TRBV7-2 with TRBJ2-6; D is undetermined. Germline CDR1 and CDR2: SGHTA and FQGNSA. Trimming took off 1 base at V and 0 bases at J, with 10 bases between the two ends. The CDR3 length is 17 residues. In DNA form, the CDR3 reads TGTGCCAGCAGCTTAGAATATCTGAACTCTGGGGCCAACGTCCTGACTTTC. It yields the protein CASSLEYLNSGANVLTF.